The clone carrying this T cell receptor (beta chain) was observed a handful of times. Its antigen is undetermined. This entry comes from a study of T cell repertoires in cytomegalovirus infection. Study overall: Public TCR beta signatures indicated both CMV infection and matching HLA type.

Notes on the study in general: HLA-C-restricted CMV-specific TCR beta clonotypes prevailed in the ex vivo response. Carriers of CMV plus the relevant HLA were identified by cumulative public TCR beta family frequency.

TCRdb fed the reads into MiXCR, producing one record per CDR3 protein. Found here are about 180,000 distinct CDR3 sequences, 13% to 15% of them singletons; the top ten hold roughly 27%. The length of the CDR3 is 15 residues. V was pared by 7 bases and J by 2 bases, with 17 bases between. Germline lookup yields CDR1 LNHDA and CDR2 SQIVND (reference sequence). The chain employs TRBV19 and TRBJ1-2; a weak D match, TRBD1 (6 bases). The sequenced sample consisted of PBMCs. The sequence was obtained from a human donor in good health (CMV status not recorded). Some clones in this sample may be carry-over from other donors' samples. CDR3 bases: TGTGCCAGTATTCGTCGGCCAGGGGAAAACTATGGCTACACCTTC. It codes for CASIRRPGENYGYTF.